The rows below give T cell receptor beta chains drawn from one sample of a study of blood T cell repertoires in COVID-19. This table comes from immunoSEQ multiplex PCR, and its TCRdb copy is limited to in-frame clones, with some not included. The sample holds 30,000 to 35,000 clones, around 84% seen once. The sequencing input was peripheral blood. These receptors were collected from a human donor with acute or convalescent COVID-19. The donor label of this sample is uncertain. The conserved cysteine and the conserved F or W are not part of the CDR3 here.

TRBV30	AWSAGQGGSPLH
TRBV6-1	ASSEVQNTEAF
TRBV19	ASSEGQHSGNTIY
TRBV18	ASSQQQGFDQPQH
TRBV7-2	ASSTPPTQY
TRBV30	AWSPTPGGVQPQH
TRBV3-1/TRBV3-2	ASSARDSFYGYT
TRBV5-1	ASSLAAGAASPQY
TRBV4-3	ASSQGQGKSDTEAF
TRBV10-3	AISGTGGTSVGNDEQF
TRBV5-1	ASSLSPSQGSTEAF
TRBV27	ASTRGQGGNSYEQY
TRBV11-2	ASSLSTEQPQH
TRBV6-5	ASSTGLASYEQY
TRBV13	ASSLSGPYEAF
TRBV29-1	SVPGQGATEAF
TRBV6-1	ASSELGRLAGGHEQF
TRBV4-3	ASSLWGAYEQY
TRBV11-1	ASSLVGGASEAF
TRBV6-5	ASSPSAGAAF
TRBV2	ASEEYNEQF
TRBV30	AWSVQSNSEQF
TRBV9	ASSDRTGWDGNTIY
TRBV29-1	SVAGAYNEQF
TRBV4-3	ASSPRGSTDYGYT
TRBV5-1	ASSLTSGVGTDTQY
TRBV2	ASSEGQPNYGYT
TRBV5-1	ASSSGTASYEQY
TRBV28	ASSTASSGNTIY
TRBV18	ASSRAGGLYNEQF
TRBV9	ASSVASGSYEQY
TRBV9	ASSGSGGTEAF
TRBV6-6	ASSYSIAGPYEQY